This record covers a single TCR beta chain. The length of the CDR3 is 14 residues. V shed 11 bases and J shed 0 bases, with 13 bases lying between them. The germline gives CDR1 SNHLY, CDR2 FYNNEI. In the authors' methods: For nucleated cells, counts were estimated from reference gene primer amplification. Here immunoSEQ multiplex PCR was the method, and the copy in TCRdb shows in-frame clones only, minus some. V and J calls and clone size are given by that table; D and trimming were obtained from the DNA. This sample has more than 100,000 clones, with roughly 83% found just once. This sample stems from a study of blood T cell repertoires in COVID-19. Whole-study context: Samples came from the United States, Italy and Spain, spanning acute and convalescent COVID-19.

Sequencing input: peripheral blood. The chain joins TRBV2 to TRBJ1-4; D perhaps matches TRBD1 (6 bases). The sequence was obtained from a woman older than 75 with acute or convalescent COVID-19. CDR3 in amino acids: CAERQDTTNEKLFF. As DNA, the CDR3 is TGTGCCGAGAGACAGGACACAACTAATGAAAAACTGTTTTTT. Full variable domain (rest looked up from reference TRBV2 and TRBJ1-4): EPEVTQTPSHQVTQMGQEVILRCVPISNHLYFYWYRQILGQKVEFLVSFYNNEISEKSEIFDDQFSVERPDGSNFTLKIRSTKLEDSAMYFCAERQDTTNEKLFFGSGTQLSVL.